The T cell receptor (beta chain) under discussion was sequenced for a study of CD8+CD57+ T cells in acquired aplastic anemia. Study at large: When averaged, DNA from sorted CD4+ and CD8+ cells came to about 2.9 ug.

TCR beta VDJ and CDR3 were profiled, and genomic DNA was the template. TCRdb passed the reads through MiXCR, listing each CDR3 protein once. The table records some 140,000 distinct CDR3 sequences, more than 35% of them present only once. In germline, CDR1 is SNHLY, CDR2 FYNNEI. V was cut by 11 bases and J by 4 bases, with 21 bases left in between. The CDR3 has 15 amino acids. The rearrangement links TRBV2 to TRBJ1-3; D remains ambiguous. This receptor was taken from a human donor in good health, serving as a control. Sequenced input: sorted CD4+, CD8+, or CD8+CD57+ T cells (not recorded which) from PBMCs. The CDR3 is CAGTSDHISGNTIYF. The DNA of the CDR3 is TGTGCCGGCACCTCGGACCATATCTCCGGAAACACCATATATTTT.